The T cell receptor beta chain under discussion was sequenced for a study of regulatory T cells in long-lasting Graves disease. Deletions cut 0 bases from V and 4 bases from J, with 14 bases between. CDR1 SGHRS and CDR2 YFSETQ come from the germline V gene. The CDR3 sequence is 15 residues long. The time point was: newly diagnosed GD, antithyroid drugs for less than 3 months. Preparation of the TCR library used RNA extracted from PBMCs. This clonotype showed up just a few times. Building of the TCR beta libraries involved iRepertoire HTBI primers and Arm-PCR of CDR3 regions. TCRdb used MiXCR to reprocess the multiplex PCR reads, holding one entry per CDR3 protein. Among more than 400,000 distinct CDR3 sequences, around 15% were seen once, and the ten largest hold about 12%. The same data also went into a second study, on T cells in Graves' hyperthyroidism and ophthalmopathy.

The sample in question was peripheral blood mononuclear cells (PBMCs), obtained at new diagnosis, from a patient treated with antithyroid drugs. The source is a man aged 35 to 55 with Graves disease. The chain combines TRBV5-1 with TRBJ2-7; tentatively, D is TRBD1 (5 bases). As DNA, the CDR3 is TGCGCCAGCAGCTTGGTAGGTGGGGCGCGGTACGAGCAGTACTTC. It specifies CASSLVGGARYEQYF. Drawing the rest from reference TRBV5-1 and TRBJ2-7, the complete variable domain is KAGVTQTPRYLIKTRGQQVTLSCSPISGHRSVSWYQQTPGQGLQFLFEYFSETQRNKGNFPGRFSGRQFSNSRSEMNVSTLELGDSALYLCASSLVGGARYEQYFGPGTRLTVT.